This TCR beta chain was obtained from a study of post-analysis software for immune sequencing data. Built from TCR beta cDNA, the libraries had unique molecular identifiers in them. In TCRdb, the PCR reads were re-called with MiXCR into one record per CDR3 protein. The table records roughly 540,000 distinct CDR3 sequences, under 40% of them present only once. The junction had 11 bases not matched to a gene; V was cut back by 4 bases and J by 6 bases. Germline loops: CDR1 SGHRS, CDR2 YFSETQ. This CDR3 is built from 15 residues. With regard to this clonotype: What it recognizes is unknown.

Whole-study findings and limits: Roughly 5 TRBV segments (TRBV5-6, TRBV5-1 and TRBV20-1 among them) occurred more frequently in patients than in controls.

The sequenced material came from blood. The chain carries TRBV5-1 and TRBJ1-2; TRBD1 agrees at 8 bases. This TCR was sampled from a girl aged 2-17 years with multiple sclerosis. CDR3 in amino acids: CASSIRQGTNHGYTF. CDR3 sequence (DNA): TGCGCCAGCAGCATTAGACAGGGGACAAACCATGGCTACACCTTC.